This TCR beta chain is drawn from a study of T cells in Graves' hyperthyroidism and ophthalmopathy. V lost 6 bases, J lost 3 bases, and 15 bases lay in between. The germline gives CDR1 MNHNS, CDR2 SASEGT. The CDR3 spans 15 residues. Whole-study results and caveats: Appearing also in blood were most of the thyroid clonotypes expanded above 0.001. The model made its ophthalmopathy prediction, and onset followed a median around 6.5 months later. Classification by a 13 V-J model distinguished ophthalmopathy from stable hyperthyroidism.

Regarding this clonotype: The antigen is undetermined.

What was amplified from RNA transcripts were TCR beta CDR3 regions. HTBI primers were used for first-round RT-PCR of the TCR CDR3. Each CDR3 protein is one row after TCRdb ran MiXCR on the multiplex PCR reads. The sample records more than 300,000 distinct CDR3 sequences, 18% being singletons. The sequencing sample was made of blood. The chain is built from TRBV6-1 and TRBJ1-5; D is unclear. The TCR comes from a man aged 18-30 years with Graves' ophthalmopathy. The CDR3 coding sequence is TGTGCCAGCAGCACCGGGAGGAATCTCAATCAGCCCCAGCATTTT. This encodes CASSTGRNLNQPQHF.